This entry lists 18 T cell receptor beta chains sequenced from one sample in a study of Ad26.COV2.S vaccination and SARS-CoV-2 variants. Sequencing used immunoSEQ multiplex PCR; TCRdb keeps in-frame clones, though not all of them. The table lists hundreds of thousands of clones, approximately 86% of them singletons. This sample's treatment: over 15 received Ad26.COV2.S at low or high dose, single or two shots; roughly five received placebo; per-sample allocation not given. Specimens were obtained on day 63 following the first vaccine or placebo injection. Sequences were derived from peripheral blood, sampled in a trial of Ad26.COV2.S vaccine versus placebo. Receptors originate from a person between 18 and 65 years old who received the Ad26.COV2.S COVID-19 vaccine or a placebo.

V gene TRBV5-4 combines with J gene TRBJ1-1; D is perhaps TRBD1 (6 bases). The CDR3 is 16 residues long. V gave up 3 bases and J gave up 4 bases, with 19 bases separating them. CDR1 is SGHNT and CDR2 is YYREEE in the germline V gene (reference sequence). Here the CDR3 DNA reads TGTGCCAGCAGCTCTGGGAGGGGGGGCGGCATCACTGAAGCTTTCTTT. This translates into CASSSGRGGGITEAFF.

The rearrangement joins TRBV3-1 (or the pseudogene TRBV3-2) to TRBJ2-7; D tentatively reads TRBD1 or TRBD2 (5 bases each). Germline V gene data show CDR1 as LGHDT and CDR2 as YNNKEL (reference sequence). V was clipped by 4 bases and J by 6 bases, with 16 bases between them. CDR3 length: 14 amino acids. The CDR3 nucleotides are TGTGCCAGCAGCCGCGGGCAGGGTGGGCGCGAGCAGTACTTC. Residues: CASSRGQGGREQYF.

V usage is TRBV10-3 and J usage is TRBJ2-7; possible D gene TRBD2, 5 bases. Looked up from germline, CDR1 is ENHRY and CDR2 is SYGVKD. The ends were cut back, 2 bases at V and 3 bases at J, with 17 bases in the middle. The CDR3 spans 16 residues. The CDR3 here is CAISEAGTDLGYEQYF. CDR3 coding DNA: TGTGCCATCAGTGAGGCCGGAACGGACTTAGGCTACGAGCAGTACTTC.

This sequence joins TRBV5-4 and TRBJ2-7, with 8 bases identical to TRBD2. The CDR3 loop spans 14 amino acids. Trimming took 5 bases from V and 2 from J; bases not matched to a gene: 6. Germline V CDR1 and CDR2: SGHNT, YYREEE (reference sequence). CDR3 sequence reads: CASSQTSEPYEQYF. In nucleotides, the CDR3 is TGTGCCAGCAGTCAGACTAGCGAGCCCTACGAGCAGTACTTC.

This chain joins TRBV6-2 or TRBV6-3 and TRBJ1-5; possible D gene TRBD1, 6 bases. Germline CDR1 is MNHEY and CDR2 is SVGEGT. The germline V and J ends were trimmed by 1 base and 7 bases, with 17 bases remaining between them. The CDR3 length is 16 residues. CDR3 sequence reads: CASSYLGDTRGQPQHF. CDR3 coding DNA: TGTGCCAGCAGTTACTTGGGGGACACCCGGGGGCAGCCCCAGCATTTT.

The chain has TRBV10-2 and TRBJ2-5, with a weak D call TRBD2 (7 bases). V was shortened by 4 bases and J by 2 bases, with 17 bases between the two germline ends. Germline V gives CDR1 WSHSY, CDR2 SAAADI. CDR3 length equals 16 residues. The CDR3 reads CASSVSAGALQETQYF. The DNA for the CDR3 is TGCGCCAGCAGTGTATCGGCGGGGGCCCTACAAGAGACCCAGTACTTC.

The chain carries TRBV2 and TRBJ1-4; D is ambiguous. This CDR3 is built from 16 residues. Germline values: CDR1 SNHLY, CDR2 FYNNEI. Trimming removed 7 bases at V and 8 bases at J, with 23 bases between. The CDR3 DNA reads TGTGCCAGCACCCTGGAGGAGATAGCAGGACGGGAAAAACTGTTTTTT. Encoded protein: CASTLEEIAGREKLFF.

The chain recombines TRBV7-2 with TRBJ2-7; TRBD2 matches 10 bases. The germline gives CDR1 SGHTA, CDR2 FQGNSA. Trimming removed 6 bases from V and 2 bases from J; junction bases left unmatched: 7. This CDR3 has 15 amino acids. The CDR3 coding sequence is TGTGCCAGCAGAGAGCTAGCGGGGGTTGCCTACGAGCAGTACTTC. This gives the protein CASRELAGVAYEQYF.

The chain employs TRBV10-2 and TRBJ2-7; weak D call: TRBD1 (5 bases). Trimming took off 5 bases at V and 3 bases at J, with 8 bases between the two ends. This CDR3 region has 12 residues. Per the germline V gene, CDR1 is WSHSY and CDR2 is SAAADI. CDR3 coding DNA: TGCGCCAGCAGTCCCGACAGCTACGAGCAGTACTTC. It specifies CASSPDSYEQYF.

This chain connects TRBV6-5 to TRBJ1-1; 7 bases are a match to TRBD1. From germline, CDR1 is MNHEY and CDR2 SVGAGI. V dropped 6 bases and J dropped 4; count of bases not matched to a gene: 2. The CDR3 sequence is 12 residues long. The CDR3 here is CASRTGLTEAFF. The CDR3 nucleotides read TGTGCCAGCAGGACAGGGCTCACTGAAGCTTTCTTT.

The sample holds a few counts of this clone. The chain couples TRBV3-1 (or the pseudogene TRBV3-2) to TRBJ1-4; 7 bases agree with TRBD1. V was pared by 7 bases and J by 5 bases, with 10 bases of the junction left unmatched. CDR1 is LGHDT and CDR2 is YNNKEL in the germline V gene (reference sequence). This CDR3 is 15 amino acids long. The CDR3 bases are TGTGCCAGCACCACCGGGGGACAGACCAATGAAAAACTGTTTTTT. Translating it yields CASTTGGQTNEKLFF.

This clone was counted a single time. The chain uses TRBV18 and TRBJ2-1; D may match TRBD1 or TRBD2 (5 bases each). The CDR3 loop spans 17 amino acids. Trimming stripped 3 bases from V and 0 bases from J, with 15 bases between. Germline CDR1 KGHSH, CDR2 LQKENI. The DNA for the CDR3 is TGTGCCAGCTCACCGGACAAAGGGACCGTCTCCTACAATGAGCAGTTCTTC. Translation gives CASSPDKGTVSYNEQFF.

The count of this clone is one. The V and J genes are TRBV6-5 and TRBJ1-3; TRBD1 is a possible D gene (5 bases). Germline V gene data show CDR1 as MNHEY and CDR2 as SVGAGI. Deletions cut 8 bases from V and 4 bases from J, with 12 bases between. The CDR3 spans 13 residues. CDR3 coding DNA: TGTGCCAGCTCACCAGGGATAGGAAACACCATATATTTT. Translating gives CASSPGIGNTIYF.

The chain joins TRBV3-1 (or the pseudogene TRBV3-2) to TRBJ2-1; TRBD2 matches at 8 bases. The CDR3 totals 14 residues. Germline values: CDR1 LGHDT, CDR2 YNNKEL (reference sequence). The V and J ends lost 8 bases and 7 bases, in that order; junction bases with no gene match: 10. The CDR3 DNA follows: TGTGCCAGCTGCTACGCATCGGGAGGGAATGAGCAGTTCTTC. It translates to CASCYASGGNEQFF.

The genes are TRBV25-1 and TRBJ1-2, with D unclear. Germline-derived CDR1 and CDR2 are MGHDK and SYGVNS. The V end lost 2 bases, the J end lost 8 bases, and 6 bases lay between the germline ends. The CDR3 spans 11 residues. CDR3 sequence reads: CASSEVGGYTF. DNA of the CDR3: TGTGCCAGCAGTGAAGTAGGCGGCTACACCTTC.

The chain uses TRBV4-3 and TRBJ1-4, with D tentatively TRBD1 (5 bases). CDR1 is LGHNA and CDR2 is YSLEER in the germline V gene. The CDR3 extends over 13 amino acids. Trimming cost V 1 base and J 10 bases, with 10 bases left between them. Written as DNA, the CDR3 is TGCGCCAGCAGCCAAGGCGGGACCGGAAAACTGTTTTTT. Translation: CASSQGGTGKLFF.

The chain carries TRBV6-5 and TRBJ2-2; 7 bases fit TRBD1. Losses at the gene ends were 6 bases for V and 0 bases for J; bases not matched to a gene: 4. From germline, CDR1 is MNHEY and CDR2 SVGAGI. The CDR3 runs to 15 residues. This chain's CDR3 is CASSSGTANTGELFF. The CDR3 nucleotides are TGTGCCAGCAGCTCCGGGACAGCGAACACCGGGGAGCTGTTTTTT.

This chain connects TRBV6-5 to TRBJ2-7; TRBD2 aligns across 7 bases. Per germline, CDR1 MNHEY and CDR2 SVGAGI. The CDR3 sequence is 14 residues long. The ends lost 6 bases at V and 4 bases at J; junction bases unmatched: 9. Here the CDR3 reads CASSNGGTAYEQYF. The DNA for the CDR3 is TGTGCCAGCAGCAACGGGGGGACTGCGTACGAGCAGTACTTC.